This is a list of T cell receptor beta chains from one sample in a study of cytomegalovirus exposure and HLA in healthy donors. Clones were sequenced by immunoSEQ multiplex PCR, and TCRdb holds only the in-frame ones, with some missing. The sample gives 75,000 to 95,000 clones, less than 80% of which show up once; around a fifth is in the top ten. The specimen sequenced was PBMCs. These receptors came from a woman aged 50 to 60 in good health and CMV-seropositive. The CDR3 runs from the conserved cysteine through the conserved F or W. D genes are given only for firm matches. The size of a clone is reported for some rows only, either as once, few or many, or as a class for expanded clones.

>TRBJ2-2|TRBV2|15|-|-
CASRPREKNTGELFF
TGTGCCAGCAGACCCCGGGAAAAGAACACCGGGGAGCTGTTTTTT
>TRBJ1-4|TRBV10-1|17|-|-
CASSESLRAADNEKLFF
TGCGCCAGCAGTGAGTCCCTCCGGGCAGCGGATAATGAAAAACTGTTTTTT
>TRBJ1-5|TRBV28|13|medium-sized|TRBD1
CASRGQGGQPQHF
TGTGCCAGCAGAGGACAGGGAGGACAGCCCCAGCATTTT
>TRBJ1-5|TRBV2|13|-|TRBD1
CASSGTGDQPQHF
TGTGCCAGCAGTGGGACAGGGGATCAGCCCCAGCATTTT
>TRBJ1-3|TRBV10-2|17|-|-
CASSELGRLSSGNTIYF
TGCGCCAGCAGTGAGCTGGGCAGGCTCAGCTCTGGAAACACCATATATTTT
>TRBJ2-7|TRBV6-5|14|-|TRBD2
CASSPGTSWNEQYF
TGTGCCAGCAGCCCCGGGACTAGCTGGAACGAGCAGTACTTC
>TRBJ2-7|TRBV28|13|few|-
CAALGAHLREQYF
TGTGCCGCACTGGGGGCCCATTTGCGGGAGCAGTACTTC
>TRBJ2-7|TRBV28|11|-|-
CASSFLGGQYF
TGTGCCAGCAGTTTTCTAGGGGGGCAGTACTTC
>TRBJ1-6|TRBV7-2|15|once|-
CASSLATRSYSPLHF
TGTGCCAGCAGCTTAGCGACACGATCTTATTCACCCCTCCACTTT
>TRBJ2-1|TRBV7-8|14|-|-
CASSPRGGFNEQFF
TGTGCCAGCAGCCCCCGCGGAGGGTTCAATGAGCAGTTCTTC
>TRBJ1-1|TRBV27|14|-|TRBD1
CASSFHRGNTEAFF
TGTGCCAGCAGTTTCCACAGGGGGAACACTGAAGCTTTCTTT
>TRBJ2-2|TRBV2|15|-|TRBD1
CASSEYRGNTGELFF
TGTGCCAGCAGTGAATACAGGGGGAACACCGGGGAGCTGTTTTTT
>TRBJ1-6|TRBV5-6|19|-|-
CASSPRGDWGPAYNSPLHF
TGTGCCAGCAGCCCAAGAGGGGATTGGGGGCCCGCCTATAATTCACCCCTCCACTTT
>TRBJ1-2|TRBV5-1|13|-|-
CASSPAGTRGYTF
TGCGCCAGCAGCCCGGCGGGAACGCGAGGCTACACCTTC
>TRBJ1-2|TRBV27|15|few|TRBD1
CASSLTGQGRDGYTF
TGTGCCAGCAGTTTAACGGGACAGGGGAGGGATGGCTACACCTTC
>TRBJ1-1|TRBV6-1|17|few|-
CASSEARYPLMNTEAFF
TGTGCCAGCAGTGAAGCCAGATACCCCCTGATGAACACTGAAGCTTTCTTT
>TRBJ2-7|TRBV9|17|-|TRBD2
CASSVGASGGAGNEQYF
TGTGCCAGCAGCGTAGGGGCTAGCGGGGGAGCTGGGAACGAGCAGTACTTC
>TRBJ1-1|TRBV6-5|16|-|-
CASSYSSSGGKTEAFF
TGTGCCAGCAGTTACTCGAGCTCGGGGGGCAAAACTGAAGCTTTCTTT
>TRBJ2-3|TRBV30|15|few|TRBD2
CAWSVSGGPGDTQYF
TGTGCCTGGAGTGTGAGCGGGGGGCCAGGAGATACGCAGTATTTT
>TRBJ1-2|TRBV6-6|16|-|TRBD1
CASSSPGTGENYGYTF
TGTGCCAGCAGTTCCCCAGGGACAGGGGAAAACTATGGCTACACCTTC
>TRBJ2-2|TRBV27|16|-|-
CASSPKAGRDTGELFF
TGTGCCAGCAGTCCAAAGGCGGGAAGGGACACCGGGGAGCTGTTTTTT
>TRBJ2-3|TRBV9|15|-|-
CASSPEGVTPDTQYF
TGTGCCAGCAGCCCCGAGGGGGTGACACCAGATACGCAGTATTTT
>TRBJ2-5|TRBV4-2|16|-|TRBD2
CASSPQGAGAQETQYF
TGTGCCAGCAGCCCTCAGGGAGCGGGGGCCCAAGAGACCCAGTACTTC
>TRBJ2-7|TRBV7-2|14|-|-
CASSFQFGGREQYF
TGTGCCAGCAGCTTCCAATTTGGGGGCCGCGAGCAGTACTTC
>TRBJ2-5|TRBV7-2|14|-|TRBD2
CASSLGGGQETQYF
TGTGCCAGCAGCCTCGGGGGGGGGCAGGAGACCCAGTACTTC
>TRBJ1-1|TRBV11-3|13|few|TRBD1
CASSFSTGAEAFF
TGTGCCAGCAGCTTCTCGACAGGGGCTGAAGCTTTCTTT
>TRBJ2-3|TRBV7-2|15|once|TRBD2
CASSRRWGGTDTQYF
TGTGCCAGCAGCCGTAGATGGGGGGGGACAGATACGCAGTATTTT
>TRBJ1-1|TRBV2|14|-|-
CASSGSPGNTEAFF
TGTGCCAGCAGTGGGTCACCAGGGAACACTGAAGCTTTCTTT
>TRBJ1-3|TRBV7-7|15|-|-
CASSLSRAPGNTIYF
TGTGCCAGCAGCTTAAGCAGGGCGCCTGGAAACACCATATATTTT
>TRBJ2-1|TRBV5-4|14|-|-
CASSLGQDYNEQFF
TGTGCCAGCAGCTTGGGACAGGATTACAATGAGCAGTTCTTC
>TRBJ2-3|TRBV7-9|14|few|TRBD2
CASSHSGGTDTQYF
TGTGCCAGCAGCCATAGCGGGGGGACAGATACGCAGTATTTT
>TRBJ2-4|TRBV27|15|-|-
CASSLSRQMQNIQYF
TGTGCCAGCAGTTTATCGAGGCAGATGCAAAACATTCAGTACTTC
>TRBJ2-5|TRBV5-6|13|-|TRBD2
CASSSDSGATQYF
TGTGCCAGCAGCTCTGATAGCGGGGCGACCCAGTACTTC
>TRBJ2-1|TRBV7-6|15|-|TRBD2
CASSSERGTYNEQFF
TGTGCCAGCAGCTCCGAGCGGGGAACCTACAATGAGCAGTTCTTC
>TRBJ1-2|TRBV11-2|13|few|TRBD1
CASSWDRGFGYTF
TGTGCCAGCAGCTGGGACAGGGGATTCGGCTACACCTTC
>TRBJ2-2|TRBV14|20|-|-
CASSKDRSTEKITNTGELFF
TGTGCCAGCAGCAAGGATCGCAGCACAGAAAAAATTACGAACACCGGGGAGCTGTTTTTT
>TRBJ1-1|TRBV19|14|-|-
CASSMVQGNTEAFF
TGTGCCAGTAGTATGGTACAGGGTAACACTGAAGCTTTCTTT
>TRBJ2-1|TRBV28|14|-|TRBD1
CASSSGTGNNEQFF
TGTGCCAGCAGTTCGGGGACAGGTAACAATGAGCAGTTCTTC
>TRBJ1-1|TRBV7-9|15|-|-
CASSQTGTWATEAFF
TGTGCCAGCAGTCAAACCGGGACTTGGGCCACTGAAGCTTTCTTT
>TRBJ1-4|TRBV2|14|once|-
CASSAGTPWEKLFF
TGTGCCAGCAGTGCCGGGACACCCTGGGAAAAACTGTTTTTT
>TRBJ1-1|TRBV7-9|13|many|-
CASSLGATVEAFF
TGTGCCAGCAGCTTAGGGGCCACAGTTGAAGCTTTCTTT
>TRBJ2-1|TRBV5-1|15|-|-
CASTEGHPQYNEQFF
TGCGCCAGCACCGAGGGACACCCACAATACAATGAGCAGTTCTTC
>TRBJ1-4|TRBV28|15|-|-
CASSRPGRGSEKLFF
TGTGCCAGCAGTCGACCCGGCAGAGGTAGTGAAAAACTGTTTTTT
>TRBJ2-7|TRBV6-5|15|-|TRBD1
CASSSQGAQVYEQYF
TGTGCCAGCAGTTCCCAGGGGGCTCAGGTATACGAGCAGTACTTC
>TRBJ2-7|TRBV5-6|14|-|-
CASSLVDRLDEQYF
TGTGCCAGCAGCTTGGTGGACAGACTTGACGAGCAGTACTTC
>TRBJ2-3|TRBV6-5|13|few|-
CASSYSQGDTQYF
TGTGCCAGCAGTTACTCGCAGGGGGATACGCAGTATTTT
>TRBJ1-2|TRBV30|13|-|-
CAWRASGVGGYTF
TGTGCCTGGAGGGCGTCGGGTGTTGGTGGCTACACCTTC
>TRBJ1-1|TRBV5-1|12|-|TRBD1
CASRDETGKAFF
TGCGCCAGCAGGGATGAGACAGGGAAAGCTTTCTTT
>TRBJ2-3|TRBV18|15|once|-
CASSPPAGLTDTQYF
TGTGCCAGCTCACCACCGGCGGGCCTCACAGATACGCAGTATTTT
>TRBJ1-6|TRBV7-8|16|few|TRBD1
CASSRHGTGENSPLHF
TGTGCCAGCAGCCGCCACGGGACAGGAGAAAATTCACCCCTCCACTTT
>TRBJ2-3|TRBV19|18|-|TRBD2
CASSLGPFSGGSTDTQYF
TGTGCCAGTAGTCTCGGGCCCTTCTCGGGGGGTTCCACAGATACGCAGTATTTT
>TRBJ1-2|TRBV29-1|14|-|-
CSVEKSGDGDGYTF
TGCAGCGTTGAAAAGTCAGGGGATGGGGATGGCTACACCTTC